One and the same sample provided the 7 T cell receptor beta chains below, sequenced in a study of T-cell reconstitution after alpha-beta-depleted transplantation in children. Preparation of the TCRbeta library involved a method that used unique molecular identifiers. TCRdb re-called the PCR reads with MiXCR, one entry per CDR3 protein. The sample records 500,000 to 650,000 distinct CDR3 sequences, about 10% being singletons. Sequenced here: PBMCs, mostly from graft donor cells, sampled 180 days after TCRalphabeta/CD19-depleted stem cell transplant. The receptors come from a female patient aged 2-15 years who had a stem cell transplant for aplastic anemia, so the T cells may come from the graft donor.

Written as DNA, the CDR3 is TGCAGCGTTGTTGGACAGCAGATCTATGGCTACACCTTC. This codes for CSVVGQQIYGYTF. The rearrangement links TRBV29-1 to TRBJ1-2; possible D gene TRBD1, 6 bases. Germline V lookup: CDR1 SQVTM, CDR2 ANQGSEA. Trimming took off 4 bases at V and 4 bases at J, with 13 bases between the two ends. The CDR3 sequence is 13 residues long.

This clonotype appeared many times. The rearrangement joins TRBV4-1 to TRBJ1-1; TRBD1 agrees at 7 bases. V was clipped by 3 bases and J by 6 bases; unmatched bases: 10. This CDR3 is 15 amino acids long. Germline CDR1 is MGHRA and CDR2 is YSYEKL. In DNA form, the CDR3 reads TGCGCCAGCAGCCACCGCGACAGGGTCGAGGCTGAAGCTTTCTTT. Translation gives CASSHRDRVEAEAFF.

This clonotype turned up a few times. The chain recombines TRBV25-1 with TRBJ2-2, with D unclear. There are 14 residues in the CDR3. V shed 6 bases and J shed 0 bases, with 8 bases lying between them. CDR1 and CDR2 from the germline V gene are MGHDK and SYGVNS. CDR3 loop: CASREVSNTGELFF. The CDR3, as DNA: TGTGCCAGCAGAGAGGTTTCGAACACCGGGGAGCTGTTTTTT.

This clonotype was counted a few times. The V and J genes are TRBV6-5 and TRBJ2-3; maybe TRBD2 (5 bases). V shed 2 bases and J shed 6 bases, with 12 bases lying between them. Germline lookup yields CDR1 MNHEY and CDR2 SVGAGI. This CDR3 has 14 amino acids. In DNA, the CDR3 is TGTGCCAGCAGTTACAGGACTCCAAGGGATACGCAGTATTTT. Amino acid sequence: CASSYRTPRDTQYF.

The DNA of the CDR3 is TGCGCCAGCAGCTTGATCTCTGGTGGCTACACCTTC. Encoded protein: CASSLISGGYTF. The chain joins TRBV5-1 to TRBJ1-2; no reliable D call. V was cut by 1 base and J by 7 bases, with 8 bases left in between. The germline V gene encodes CDR1 SGHRS and CDR2 YFSETQ. The CDR3 has 12 residues.

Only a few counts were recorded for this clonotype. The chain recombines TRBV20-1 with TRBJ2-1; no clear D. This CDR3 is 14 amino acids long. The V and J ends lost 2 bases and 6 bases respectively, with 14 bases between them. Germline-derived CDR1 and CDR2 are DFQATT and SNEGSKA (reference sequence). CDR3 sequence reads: CSARPQSGVNEQFF. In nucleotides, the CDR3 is TGCAGTGCTAGACCCCAGAGTGGGGTCAATGAGCAGTTCTTC.

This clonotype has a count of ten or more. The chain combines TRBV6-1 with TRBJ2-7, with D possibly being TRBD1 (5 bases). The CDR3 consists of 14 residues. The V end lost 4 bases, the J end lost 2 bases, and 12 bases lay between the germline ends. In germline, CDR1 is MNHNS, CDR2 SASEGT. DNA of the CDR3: TGTGCCAGCAGTGCAAGATCGACAGCCTACGAGCAGTACTTC. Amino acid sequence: CASSARSTAYEQYF.